This paragraph covers one T cell receptor (beta chain) sequence. The data stem from a study of blood T cell repertoires in COVID-19. Participants were placed into cohorts based on the clinical history they reported. Germline values: CDR1 MNHEY, CDR2 SVGAGI. The CDR3 sequence is 14 residues long. The germline V and J ends were trimmed by 3 bases and 9 bases, with 14 bases remaining between them. Libraries were prepared by immunoSEQ multiplex PCR; TCRdb keeps only in-frame clonotypes and omits some of them. Counted here are about 370,000 clones, around 91% occurring once; the ten biggest clones make up around 1%.

Sequenced: PBMCs or T cells enriched from blood (not recorded which). This receptor was identified in a man between 18 and 35 years old who had recovered from COVID-19. The rearrangement uses TRBV6-5 and TRBJ2-2, with a weak D call TRBD2 (5 bases). This chain's CDR3 is CASSYNHGVRELFF. The CDR3 DNA sequence: TGTGCCAGCAGTTATAATCACGGGGTGAGGGAGCTGTTTTTT.